This T cell receptor beta chain was captured by sequencing in a study of OX40 agonist ivuxolimab in advanced cancers. Study-level information: A male proportion of approximately 83% was recorded, with mean age 60 years and range about 20 to 90. Earlier anti-PD-1, anti-PD-L1 or anti-CTLA-4 therapy was permitted; roughly 42% had received some. Study conclusions and caveats: Clones of CD4+ and CD8+ blood T cells grew by week 6 at doses of 0.1 to 3.0 mg/kg.

Germline V CDR1 and CDR2: MNHNS, SASEGT. V dropped 6 bases and J dropped 6; count of bases not matched to a gene: 2. The CDR3 is 13 amino acids. The table came from immunoSEQ multiplex PCR; TCRdb's copy has only in-frame clones and leaves some out. The table has approximately 79,000 clones, approximately 92% seen once. A note on this clone: Its antigen is as yet unknown.

The sample here was CD4+ or CD8+ T cells sorted from blood, taken in a trial of the OX40 agonist ivuxolimab. The J gene is TRBJ2-7, the V gene TRBV6-1; TRBD2 matches at 13 bases. This clonotype was sampled from an adult with an advanced solid tumor such as melanoma, head and neck, liver or kidney cancer. This CDR3 is CASRLAGGREQYF. The CDR3 coding sequence is TGTGCCAGCAGACTAGCGGGGGGGCGCGAGCAGTACTTC.